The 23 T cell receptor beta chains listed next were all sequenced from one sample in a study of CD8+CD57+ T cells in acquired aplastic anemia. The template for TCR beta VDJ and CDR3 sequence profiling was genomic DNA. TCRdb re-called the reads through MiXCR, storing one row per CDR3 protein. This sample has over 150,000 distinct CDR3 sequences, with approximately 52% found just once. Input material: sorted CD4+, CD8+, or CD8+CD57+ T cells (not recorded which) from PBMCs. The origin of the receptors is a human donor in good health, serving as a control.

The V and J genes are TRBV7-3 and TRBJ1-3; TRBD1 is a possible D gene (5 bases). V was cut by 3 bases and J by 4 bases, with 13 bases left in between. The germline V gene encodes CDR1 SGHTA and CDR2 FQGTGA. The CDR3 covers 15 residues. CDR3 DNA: TGTGCCAGCAGCTTGGGCGGGACGGTCGGAAACACCATATATTTT. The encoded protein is CASSLGGTVGNTIYF.

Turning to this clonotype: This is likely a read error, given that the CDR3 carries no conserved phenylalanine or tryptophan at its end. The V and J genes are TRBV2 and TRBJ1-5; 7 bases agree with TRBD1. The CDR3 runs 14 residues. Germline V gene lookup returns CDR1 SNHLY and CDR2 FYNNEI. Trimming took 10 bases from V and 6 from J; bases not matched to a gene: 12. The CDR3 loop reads CANSHRGLGQPQHL. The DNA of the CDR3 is TGTGCCAACAGCCACAGGGGTTTGGGTCAGCCCCAGCATCTT.

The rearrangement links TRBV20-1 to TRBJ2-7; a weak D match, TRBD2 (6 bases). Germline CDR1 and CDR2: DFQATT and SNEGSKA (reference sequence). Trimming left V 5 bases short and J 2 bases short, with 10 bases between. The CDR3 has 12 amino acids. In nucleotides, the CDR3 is TGCAGTGCTCTTCCGGGAGCCTACGAGCAGTACTTC. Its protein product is CSALPGAYEQYF.

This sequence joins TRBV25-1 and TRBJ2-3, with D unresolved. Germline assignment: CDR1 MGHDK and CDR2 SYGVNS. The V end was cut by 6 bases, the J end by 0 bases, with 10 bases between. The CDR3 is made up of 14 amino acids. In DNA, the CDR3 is TGTGCCAGCAGCGAAGGTTCTAGCACAGATACGCAGTATTTT. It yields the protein CASSEGSSTDTQYF.

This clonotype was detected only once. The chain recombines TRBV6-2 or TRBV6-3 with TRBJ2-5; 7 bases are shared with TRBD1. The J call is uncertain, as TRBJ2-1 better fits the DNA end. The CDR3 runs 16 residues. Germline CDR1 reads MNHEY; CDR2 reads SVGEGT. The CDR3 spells CASSYGTVSSYNEQFF. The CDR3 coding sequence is TGTGCCAGCAGTTACGGGACAGTTAGCTCCTACAATGAGCAGTTCTTC.

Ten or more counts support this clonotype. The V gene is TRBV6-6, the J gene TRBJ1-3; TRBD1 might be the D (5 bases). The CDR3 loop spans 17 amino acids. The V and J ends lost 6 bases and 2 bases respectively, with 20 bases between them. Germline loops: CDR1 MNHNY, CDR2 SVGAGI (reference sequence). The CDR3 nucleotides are TGTGCCAGCAGACCGCCCAGGGACTTACCGACTGGAAACACCATATATTTT. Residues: CASRPPRDLPTGNTIYF.

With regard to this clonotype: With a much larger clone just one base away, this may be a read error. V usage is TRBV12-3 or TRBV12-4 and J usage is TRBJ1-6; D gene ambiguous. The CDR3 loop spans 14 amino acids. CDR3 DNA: TGTGTCAGCAGTTTGGACGGAGGGCGTTCACCCCTCCACTTT. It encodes CVSSLDGGRSPLHF.

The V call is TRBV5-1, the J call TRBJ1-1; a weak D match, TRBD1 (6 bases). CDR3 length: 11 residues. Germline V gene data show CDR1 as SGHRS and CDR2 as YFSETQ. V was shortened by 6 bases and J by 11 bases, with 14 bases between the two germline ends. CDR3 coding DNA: TGCGCCAGCATGGGGGGGCGGGAGGCTTTCTTT. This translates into CASMGGREAFF.

The CDR3 protein is CAISSGQDYGYTF. CDR3 DNA: TGTGCCATCAGCTCCGGACAGGACTATGGCTACACCTTC. The chain has TRBV10-3 and TRBJ1-2; 7 positions agree with TRBD1. CDR3 size: 13 residues. Germline V gene lookup returns CDR1 ENHRY and CDR2 SYGVKD. V shed 6 bases and J 3 bases; nucleotides not matched to a gene: 4.

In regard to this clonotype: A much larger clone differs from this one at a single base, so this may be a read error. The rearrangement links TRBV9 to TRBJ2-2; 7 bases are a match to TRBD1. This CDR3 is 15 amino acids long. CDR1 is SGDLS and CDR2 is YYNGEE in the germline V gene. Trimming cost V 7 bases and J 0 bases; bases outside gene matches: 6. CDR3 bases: TGTGCCAGCGCTTTGCAGGGGGCGAACACCGGGGAGCTGTTTTTT. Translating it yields CASALQGANTGELFF.

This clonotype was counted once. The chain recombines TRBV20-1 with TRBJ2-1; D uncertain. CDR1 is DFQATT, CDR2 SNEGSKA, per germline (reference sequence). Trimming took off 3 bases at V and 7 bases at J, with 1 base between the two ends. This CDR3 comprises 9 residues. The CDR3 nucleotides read TGCAGTGCTAGTAATGAGCAGTTCTTC. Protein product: CSASNEQFF.

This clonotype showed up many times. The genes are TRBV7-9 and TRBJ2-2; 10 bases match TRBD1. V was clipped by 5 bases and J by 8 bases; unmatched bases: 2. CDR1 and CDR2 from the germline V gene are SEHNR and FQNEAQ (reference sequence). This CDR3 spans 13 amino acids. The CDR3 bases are TGTGCCAGCAGCGGGACAGGGGATGGGGAGCTGTTTTTT. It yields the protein CASSGTGDGELFF.

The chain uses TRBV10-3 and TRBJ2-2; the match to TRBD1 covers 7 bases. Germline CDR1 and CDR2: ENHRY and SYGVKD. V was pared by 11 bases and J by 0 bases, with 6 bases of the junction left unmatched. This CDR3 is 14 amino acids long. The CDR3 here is CASGQAANTGELFF. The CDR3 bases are TGTGCCTCAGGACAGGCCGCGAACACCGGGGAGCTGTTTTTT.

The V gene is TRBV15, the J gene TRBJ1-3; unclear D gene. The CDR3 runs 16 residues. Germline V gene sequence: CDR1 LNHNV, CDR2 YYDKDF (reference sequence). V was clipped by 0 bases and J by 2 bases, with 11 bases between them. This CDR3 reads CATSRERATPGNTIYF. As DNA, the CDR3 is TGTGCCACCAGCAGAGAGCGGGCGACTCCTGGAAACACCATATATTTT.

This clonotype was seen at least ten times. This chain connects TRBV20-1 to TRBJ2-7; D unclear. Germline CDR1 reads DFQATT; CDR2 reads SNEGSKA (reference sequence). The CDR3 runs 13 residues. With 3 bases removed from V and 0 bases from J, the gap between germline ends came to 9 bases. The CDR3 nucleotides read TGCAGTGCTAGTAGGCCCGGCTCCTACGAGCAGTACTTC. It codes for CSASRPGSYEQYF.

Written as DNA, the CDR3 is TGTGCCAGCACGCGGCGGGGGAACACTGAGGTCTCCTACGAGCAGTACTTC. This codes for CASTRRGNTEVSYEQYF. The rearrangement joins TRBV2 to TRBJ2-7; TRBD2 aligns across 7 bases. The V and J ends lost 7 bases and 0 bases, in that order; junction bases with no gene match: 15. The CDR3 is 17 residues long. Germline V CDR1 and CDR2: SNHLY, FYNNEI.

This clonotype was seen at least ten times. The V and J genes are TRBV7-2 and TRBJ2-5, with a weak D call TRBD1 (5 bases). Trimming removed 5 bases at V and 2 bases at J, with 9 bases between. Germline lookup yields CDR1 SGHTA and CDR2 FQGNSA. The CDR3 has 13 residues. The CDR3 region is CASSQGLQETQYF. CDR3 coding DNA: TGTGCCAGCAGCCAGGGTTTACAAGAGACCCAGTACTTC.

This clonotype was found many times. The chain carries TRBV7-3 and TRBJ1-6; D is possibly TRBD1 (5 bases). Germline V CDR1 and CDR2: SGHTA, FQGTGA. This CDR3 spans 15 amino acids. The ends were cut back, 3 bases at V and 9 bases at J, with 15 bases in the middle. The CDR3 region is CASSFKGDGSSPLHF. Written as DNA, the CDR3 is TGTGCCAGCAGCTTTAAAGGGGATGGGAGTTCACCCCTCCACTTT.

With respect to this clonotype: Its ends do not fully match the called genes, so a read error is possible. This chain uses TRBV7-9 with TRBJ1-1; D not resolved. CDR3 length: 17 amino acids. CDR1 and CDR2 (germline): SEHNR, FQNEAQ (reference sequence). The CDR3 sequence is CAGSMEPTGSGNTEAFF. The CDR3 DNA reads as TGTGCCGGCAGCATGGAGCCCACTGGCTCTGGAAACACTGAAGCTTTCTTT.

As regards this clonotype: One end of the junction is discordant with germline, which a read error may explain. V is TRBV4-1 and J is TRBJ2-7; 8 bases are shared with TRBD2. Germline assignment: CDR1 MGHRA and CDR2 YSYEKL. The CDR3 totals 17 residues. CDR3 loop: CTSSHGLAAGGGYEQYF. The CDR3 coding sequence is TGCACCAGCAGCCATGGCCTAGCGGCGGGGGGCGGCTACGAGCAGTACTTC.

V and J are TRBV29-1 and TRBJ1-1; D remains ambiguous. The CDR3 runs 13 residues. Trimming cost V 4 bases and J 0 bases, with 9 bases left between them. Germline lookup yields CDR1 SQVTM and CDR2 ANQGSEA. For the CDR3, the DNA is TGCAGCGTTGCGGGGATGATGAACACTGAAGCTTTCTTT. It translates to CSVAGMMNTEAFF.

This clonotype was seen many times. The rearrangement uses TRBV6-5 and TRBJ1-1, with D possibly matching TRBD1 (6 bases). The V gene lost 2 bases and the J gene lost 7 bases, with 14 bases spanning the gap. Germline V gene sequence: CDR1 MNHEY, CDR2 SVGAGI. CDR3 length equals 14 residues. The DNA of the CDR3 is TGTGCCAGCAGTTACGCAGGGGCCGGCCGTGAAGCTTTCTTT. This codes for CASSYAGAGREAFF.

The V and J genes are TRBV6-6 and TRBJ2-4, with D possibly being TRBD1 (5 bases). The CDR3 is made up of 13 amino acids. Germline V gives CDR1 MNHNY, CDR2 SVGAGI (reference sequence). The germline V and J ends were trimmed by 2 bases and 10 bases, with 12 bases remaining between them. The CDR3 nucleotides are TGTGCCAGCAGTTACGGGGCGCTTTCGATTCAGTACTTC. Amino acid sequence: CASSYGALSIQYF.